Listed below are T cell receptor beta chains from one sample, sequenced in a study of blood T cell repertoires in COVID-19. Sequenced by immunoSEQ multiplex PCR; TCRdb stores in-frame clones only, minus some. This sample has a few hundred thousand clones, with 88% found just once. The sample consisted of PBMCs or T cells enriched from blood (not recorded which). These receptors originate from a woman in her forties or fifties with acute COVID-19. Each CDR3 is given without its conserved first and last residue.

>TRBV7-9|TRBJ2-6
ASSAPSRVRGSGANVLT
>TRBV15|TRBJ2-3
ATSRETSGRLRDTQY
>TRBV24-1|TRBJ1-5
ATRSRGGQPQH
>TRBV5-1|TRBJ2-3
ASSSWWTSVSDTQY
>TRBV5-8|TRBJ2-3
ASSAGTGVRTDTQY
>TRBV11-2|TRBJ2-5
ASSQRDRGQETQY
>TRBV6-5|TRBJ1-5
ASSYGGSNQPQH
>TRBV14|TRBJ2-3
ASSQWFGSGIRYTQY
>TRBV5-1|TRBJ1-3
ASSLSSSGNTIY
>TRBV9|TRBJ2-2
ASSVRAGSNTGELF
>TRBV15|TRBJ1-2
ATSNGRSSGYT
>TRBV19|TRBJ1-2
ASSPLITGTAPYGYT
>TRBV5-1|TRBJ2-1
ASSLHSGSYNEQF
>TRBV7-3|TRBJ2-1
ASSPRGGTYNEQF
>TRBV28|TRBJ2-7
ASSYRVRPYEQY
>TRBV27|TRBJ2-1
ASSPSSGRNEQF
>TRBV3-1/TRBV3-2|TRBJ2-1
ASNSNNEQF
>TRBV15|TRBJ2-3
ATLASGTDTQY
>TRBV28|TRBJ1-6
ASSLSQGTSYNSPLH
>TRBV28|TRBJ1-5
ASTVWGDDQPQH
>TRBV7-2|TRBJ1-3
ASSLGPHGLGNTIY
>TRBV28|TRBJ1-5
ASSLFKGGNQPQH
>TRBV6-2/TRBV6-3|TRBJ1-1
ASSLYTEAF
>TRBV28|TRBJ2-1
ASSSTGGGGNEQF
>TRBV18|TRBJ1-1
ASSPPGQRNTEAF
>TRBV28|TRBJ1-1
ASSLPGGAMNTEAF
>TRBV30|TRBJ2-5
AWDRFLETQY
>TRBV7-2|TRBJ1-2
ASSLRQGRGLYGYT
>TRBV7-2|TRBJ2-1
ASRGSSKHVQF
>TRBV3-1/TRBV3-2|TRBJ2-2
ASSLGVGELF
>TRBV5-1|TRBJ2-1
ASSPGASGRYRGNEQF
>TRBV19|TRBJ2-7
ASSIPGQGIYEQY
>TRBV7-8|TRBJ2-1
ASSLDSGGPGNEQF
>TRBV27|TRBJ1-1
ASSTLLEGPEAF
>TRBV7-3|TRBJ1-2
ASSPGTGAVGGYT
>TRBV3-1/TRBV3-2|TRBJ2-6
ASSQDQGLAGANVLT
>TRBV5-4|TRBJ1-1
ASSARGGRGTEAF
>TRBV4-1|TRBJ2-5
ASSPLGLAGWGEETQY
>TRBV10-3|TRBJ1-1
AISRTGTGVNTEAF
>TRBV5-1|TRBJ2-2
ASSPGTSGGELF
>TRBV2|TRBJ1-4
ASTPLEQGAHTNEKLF
>TRBV28|TRBJ2-7
ASSGDRVSYEQY
>TRBV4-1|TRBJ1-2
ASSHNSNYGYT
>TRBV30|TRBJ1-5
AWSVWDRVNQPQH
>TRBV7-6|TRBJ1-4
ASSTSTLPNEKLF